A single sample gave rise to the 18 T cell receptor beta chains below, sequenced in a study of identical twins. TCRdb called the 5' RACE reads again in MiXCR, with one record for every CDR3 protein. Here the sample spans 450,000 or so distinct CDR3 sequences, 13% to 15% being singletons. The same sample was also used in a study of yellow fever vaccine responses in identical twins.

The sample taken for sequencing was CD4+ T cells sorted from blood. These receptors all stem from a woman between 18 and 29 years old in good health.

This clonotype was seen only a few times. The rearrangement uses TRBV5-6 and TRBJ2-1, with a possible D match to TRBD2 (5 bases). Germline CDR1 and CDR2: SGHDT and YYEEEE. The length of the CDR3 is 16 residues. The V end lost 5 bases, the J end lost 0 bases, and 15 bases lay between the germline ends. DNA for the CDR3: TGTGCCAGCAGTCAATATTTCCGGGACTCCTACAATGAGCAGTTCTTC. Its translation is CASSQYFRDSYNEQFF.

This chain joins TRBV20-1 and TRBJ2-7; D may be TRBD2 (5 bases). V shed 6 bases and J shed 2 bases, with 17 bases lying between them. This CDR3 has 14 amino acids. CDR1 is DFQATT and CDR2 is SNEGSKA in the germline V gene (reference sequence). The CDR3 DNA follows: TGCAGTGCCATACCACGGGGTTTCCCCTACGAGCAGTACTTC. Translation gives CSAIPRGFPYEQYF.

This clonotype came up many times. This chain uses TRBV29-1 with TRBJ2-7, with 7 bases fitting TRBD1. Per germline, CDR1 SQVTM and CDR2 ANQGSEA. Unmatched junction bases numbered 4, after V lost 6 bases and J lost 2 bases. CDR3 length: 12 residues. Written as DNA, the CDR3 is TGCAGCGTCTCCGGGACAGCCTACGAGCAGTACTTC. This codes for CSVSGTAYEQYF.

This clonotype was found a few times. The chain employs TRBV20-1 and TRBJ2-5; TRBD2 might be the D (5 bases). Germline-derived CDR1 and CDR2 are DFQATT and SNEGSKA (reference sequence). The CDR3 is made up of 15 amino acids. V was cut by 1 base and J by 0 bases, with 12 bases left in between. The CDR3 loop reads CSARVRRQYQETQYF. CDR3 in DNA: TGCAGTGCTAGAGTGAGGAGGCAGTACCAAGAGACCCAGTACTTC.

V usage is TRBV7-9 and J usage is TRBJ2-7, with D uncertain. V was cut by 5 bases and J by 3 bases, with 20 bases left in between. Germline V gene lookup returns CDR1 SEHNR and CDR2 FQNEAQ (reference sequence). CDR3 size: 16 residues. The CDR3 protein is CASSHPRLGMSYEQYF. In DNA, the CDR3 is TGTGCCAGCAGCCATCCCCGACTGGGGATGAGCTACGAGCAGTACTTC.

This clonotype was seen only a few times. V usage is TRBV6-2 or TRBV6-3 and J usage is TRBJ2-3; TRBD1 might be the D (5 bases). The CDR3 is made up of 16 amino acids. V dropped 5 bases and J dropped 3 bases, with 18 bases sitting between them. Germline CDR1 and CDR2: MNHEY and SVGEGT. DNA for the CDR3: TGTGCCAGCAGTACCAACCGAAGACAGCCAACAGATACGCAGTATTTT. This gives the protein CASSTNRRQPTDTQYF.

This chain uses TRBV6-2 or TRBV6-3 with TRBJ2-3; 11 positions match TRBD2. CDR1 and CDR2 from the germline V gene are MNHEY and SVGEGT. Trimming at V came to 4 bases and at J to 3 bases, leaving 12 bases not matched to a gene. This CDR3 is 18 amino acids long. CDR3 DNA sequence: TGTGCCAGCAGTTCCAATATCCGACTAGCGGGAAGGACAGATACGCAGTATTTT. Its translation: CASSSNIRLAGRTDTQYF.

In its sample, this clonotype was seen many times. CDR3 sequence: CASSLGGTGGNTIYF. In DNA, the CDR3 is TGTGCCAGCAGTTTAGGGGGAACAGGGGGAAACACCATATATTTT. The chain has TRBV12-3 or TRBV12-4 and TRBJ1-3; TRBD1 is a possible D gene (6 bases). Trimming removed 1 base from V and 4 bases from J, with 11 bases in between. The CDR3 sequence is 15 residues long.

This chain uses TRBV19 with TRBJ2-5; D is perhaps TRBD1 (5 bases). Germline lookup yields CDR1 LNHDA and CDR2 SQIVND (reference sequence). This CDR3 contains 13 residues. Trimming left V 11 bases short and J 1 base short, with 14 bases between. DNA for the CDR3: TGTGCCTCCAGGACCCAGGGCCAAGAGACCCAGTACTTC. Translation: CASRTQGQETQYF.

V is TRBV27 and J is TRBJ2-2; D is uncertain. With 3 bases removed from V and 2 bases from J, the gap between germline ends came to 10 bases. This CDR3 contains 15 residues. Germline loops: CDR1 MNHEY, CDR2 SMNVEV (reference sequence). The CDR3 DNA follows: TGTGCCAGCAGTTTTTGGGCAGCCAACACCGGGGAGCTGTTTTTT. Translated, it gives CASSFWAANTGELFF.

In this sample, this clonotype turned up a few times. The gene calls are TRBV12-3 or TRBV12-4 and TRBJ1-5; 7 nucleotides line up with TRBD1. This CDR3 contains 15 residues. Trimming took 6 bases from V and 0 from J; bases not matched to a gene: 5. CDR3 protein: CASSGRGPSNQPQHF. The DNA for the CDR3 is TGTGCCAGCAGCGGGAGGGGGCCTAGCAATCAGCCCCAGCATTTT.

This chain links TRBV15 with TRBJ2-1, with no clear D. CDR1 and CDR2 (germline): LNHNV, YYDKDF (reference sequence). V was cut by 4 bases and J by 5 bases, with 3 bases left in between. The CDR3 has 11 residues. The CDR3 DNA sequence: TGTGCCACCAGCATCCACAATGAGCAGTTCTTC. It codes for CATSIHNEQFF.

This clonotype was counted many times. The chain employs TRBV6-6 and TRBJ2-1; TRBD2 matches at 10 bases. V was clipped by 8 bases and J by 10 bases; unmatched bases: 8. The CDR3 length is 13 residues. CDR1 is MNHNY and CDR2 is SVGAGI in the germline V gene (reference sequence). The chain's CDR3 is CASCSGGALEQFF. The CDR3 nucleotides read TGTGCCAGCTGCAGCGGGGGGGCCTTGGAGCAGTTCTTC.

This rearrangement joins TRBV5-1 to TRBJ2-3; 10 nucleotides align to TRBD1. V shed 5 bases and J 1 base; nucleotides not matched to a gene: 7. Germline assignment: CDR1 SGHRS and CDR2 YFSETQ. The CDR3 extends over 16 amino acids. The CDR3 reads CASSFRQGAGTDTQYF. In DNA, the CDR3 is TGCGCCAGCAGTTTTAGACAGGGGGCCGGCACAGATACGCAGTATTTT.

This clonotype was seen more than once but under ten times. This rearrangement joins TRBV15 to TRBJ2-1; TRBD2 matches 8 bases. The CDR3 length is 13 residues. V was clipped by 2 bases and J by 15 bases; unmatched bases: 9. The germline CDR1 and CDR2 sequences are LNHNV and YYDKDF (reference sequence). This CDR3 is CATSRQSGSWLFF. As DNA, the CDR3 is TGTGCCACCAGCAGACAGAGCGGGAGTTGGCTGTTCTTC.

This chain links TRBV20-1 with TRBJ2-7; D may be TRBD2 (5 bases). V was clipped by 6 bases and J by 0 bases, with 12 bases between them. The CDR3 covers 13 residues. The germline V gene has CDR1 DFQATT and CDR2 SNEGSKA (reference sequence). CDR3 coding DNA: TGCAGTGCCCCGACGGGAACCTCCTACGAGCAGTACTTC. Its translation: CSAPTGTSYEQYF.

The chain combines TRBV7-9 with TRBJ2-5; possibly TRBD1 for D (5 bases). V lost 5 bases, J lost 3 bases, and 16 bases lay in between. CDR1 SEHNR and CDR2 FQNEAQ come from the germline V gene (reference sequence). The CDR3 is 15 amino acids. This CDR3 is CASSPLGAREETQYF. CDR3 coding DNA: TGTGCCAGCAGCCCGCTAGGGGCCAGAGAAGAGACCCAGTACTTC.

This chain uses TRBV28 with TRBJ2-7; D might be TRBD2 (5 bases). The germline V and J ends were trimmed by 4 bases and 1 base, with 14 bases remaining between them. CDR1 and CDR2 from the germline V gene are MDHEN and SYDVKM. The CDR3 covers 15 residues. The CDR3 DNA sequence: TGTGCCAGCAGTTCCCCCGGATTAGCGTCCTACGAGCAGTACTTC. This sequence encodes CASSSPGLASYEQYF.